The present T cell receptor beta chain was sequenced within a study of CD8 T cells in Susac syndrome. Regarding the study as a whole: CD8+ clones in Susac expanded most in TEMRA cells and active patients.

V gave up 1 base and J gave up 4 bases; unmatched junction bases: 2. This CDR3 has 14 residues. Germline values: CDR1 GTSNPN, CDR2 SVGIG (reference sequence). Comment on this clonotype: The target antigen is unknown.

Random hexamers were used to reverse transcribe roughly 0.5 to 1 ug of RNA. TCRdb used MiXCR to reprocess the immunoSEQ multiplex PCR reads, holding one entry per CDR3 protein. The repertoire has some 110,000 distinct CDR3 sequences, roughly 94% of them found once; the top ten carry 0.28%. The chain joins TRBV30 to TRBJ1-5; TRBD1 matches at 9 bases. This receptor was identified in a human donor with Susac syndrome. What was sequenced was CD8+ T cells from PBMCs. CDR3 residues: CAWSAGQGNQPQHF. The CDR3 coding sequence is TGTGCCTGGAGTGCGGGACAGGGTAATCAGCCCCAGCATTTT.